A selection of T cell receptor beta chains follows, all from one sample in a study of cytotoxic CD8 clonotypes in ibrutinib-treated CLL. Profiling relied on immunoSEQ multiplex PCR, and the TCRdb table lists in-frame clones only, not all of them. The sample gives over 95,000 clones, about 58% of which show up once; around a third is in the top ten. This material consisted of PBMCs, taken after 24 months of ibrutinib treatment. Receptors were obtained from a human donor with chronic lymphocytic leukemia. Both conserved end residues are part of each CDR3. The order of the fields is V gene, J gene, D gene, clone size, CDR3 protein, CDR3 DNA. The D gene is left open where the match is weak. The size entry is marked missing in some rows and otherwise reads once, few, many or a size class.

>TRBV5-1|TRBJ1-2|NA|NA
CASTGGWGDYGYTF
TGCGCCAGCACGGGAGGCTGGGGTGACTATGGCTACACCTTC
>TRBV18|TRBJ2-7|NA|few
CASSPNPTGYEQYF
TGTGCCAGCTCACCGAACCCGACTGGCTACGAGCAGTACTTC
>TRBV27|TRBJ1-4|TRBD1|few
CASSSGDSLNEKLFF
TGTGCCAGCAGCTCCGGGGACAGTCTTAATGAAAAACTGTTTTTT
>TRBV27|TRBJ2-3|NA|few
CASSPSTDTQYF
TGTGCCAGCAGTCCCAGCACAGATACGCAGTATTTT
>TRBV11-3|TRBJ2-7|NA|NA
CASSSIARGGANVYEQYF
TGTGCCAGCAGCTCCATCGCCAGGGGTGGCGCAAATGTATACGAGCAGTACTTC
>TRBV2|TRBJ2-7|NA|NA
CASSEGDLFTYEQYF
TGTGCCAGCAGTGAAGGGGATCTATTCACCTACGAGCAGTACTTC
>TRBV7-3|TRBJ2-3|NA|few
CASSSDGAATDTQYF
TGTGCCAGCAGTTCCGACGGAGCGGCCACAGATACGCAGTATTTT
>TRBV5-4|TRBJ2-2|NA|few
CASSLGSGTSSRELFF
TGTGCCAGCAGCTTGGGGTCGGGGACGTCCTCGCGGGAGCTGTTTTTT
>TRBV30|TRBJ2-7|NA|NA
CAWSVSSRWYEQYF
TGTGCCTGGAGTGTATCGAGCAGGTGGTACGAGCAGTACTTC
>TRBV5-1|TRBJ2-7|NA|once
CASSSPAGRKAYEQYF
TGCGCCAGCAGCTCCCCGGCGGGACGGAAAGCCTACGAGCAGTACTTC
>TRBV7-3|TRBJ2-2|NA|NA
CASSLLGHPGAGELFF
TGTGCCAGCAGCTTATTGGGACACCCCGGGGCCGGGGAGCTGTTTTTT
>TRBV29-1|TRBJ2-3|NA|once
CSVRISGLTDTQYF
TGCAGCGTTCGGATTAGCGGACTCACAGATACGCAGTATTTT
>TRBV19|TRBJ2-3|NA|NA
CASSMWGRTDTQYF
TGTGCCAGTAGTATGTGGGGGCGGACAGATACGCAGTATTTT
>TRBV29-1|TRBJ2-4|NA|NA
CSVAQGSDIQYF
TGCAGCGTCGCCCAGGGTAGCGACATTCAGTACTTC
>TRBV11-3|TRBJ1-6|TRBD1|NA
CASSQGTVGYNSPLHF
TGTGCCAGCAGCCAAGGGACAGTTGGGTATAATTCACCCCTCCACTTT
>TRBV5-6|TRBJ1-1|NA|few
CASSLPDGIEAFF
TGTGCCAGCAGCCTTCCCGATGGGATTGAAGCTTTCTTT
>TRBV19|TRBJ2-1|TRBD1|few
CASSISPTGGLYNEQFF
TGTGCCAGTAGTATATCCCCGACAGGGGGCCTCTACAATGAGCAGTTCTTC
>TRBV5-8|TRBJ2-2|NA|NA
CASSLGTDMNTGELFF
TGTGCCAGCAGCTTGGGGACAGACATGAACACCGGGGAGCTGTTTTTT
>TRBV19|TRBJ1-5|NA|once
CASSARQKVGSQHF
TGTGCCAGTAGTGCACGACAGAAAGTGGGGTCCCAGCATTTT
>TRBV19|TRBJ2-2|TRBD1|NA
CASTRSTYRGDTGELFF
TGTGCCAGTACCCGATCGACCTACAGGGGGGACACCGGGGAGCTGTTTTTT
>TRBV7-2|TRBJ1-4|NA|many
CASSPAGGRSKLFF
TGTGCCAGCAGCCCCGCGGGGGGCCGTTCAAAACTGTTTTTT
>TRBV10-3|TRBJ2-7|TRBD1|NA
CAISPSEGQGSYEQYF
TGTGCCATCAGCCCCAGCGAGGGACAGGGGTCCTACGAGCAGTACTTC
>TRBV4-1|TRBJ1-1|NA|NA
CASSQEDGDILFAFF
TGCGCCAGCAGCCAAGAGGATGGGGATATTCTTTTCGCTTTCTTT
>TRBV28|TRBJ1-2|NA|NA
CASSYRTANYGYTF
TGTGCCAGCAGTTACAGGACAGCGAACTATGGCTACACCTTC
>TRBV9|TRBJ2-2|NA|NA
CASSVVGGSNTGELFF
TGTGCCAGCAGCGTAGTCGGGGGATCGAACACCGGGGAGCTGTTTTTT
>TRBV6-1|TRBJ1-3|NA|NA
CASSEQGSISGNTIYF
TGTGCCAGCAGTGAACAGGGTTCGATCTCTGGAAACACCATATATTTT
>TRBV7-2|TRBJ1-1|TRBD1|NA
CASSLLGTEYTEAFF
TGTGCCAGCAGCTTACTCGGGACAGAGTACACTGAAGCTTTCTTT
>TRBV5-4|TRBJ2-3|TRBD2|NA
CASSPPLAGQTTQYF
TGTGCCAGCAGCCCACCCCTAGCGGGCCAAACTACGCAGTATTTT
>TRBV5-4|TRBJ2-3|NA|once
CASSLDVLGPDTQYF
TGTGCCAGCAGCTTGGACGTGCTGGGCCCAGATACGCAGTATTTT
>TRBV30|TRBJ1-6|TRBD1|NA
CAWEKGTGESPLHF
TGTGCCTGGGAAAAGGGTACAGGGGAGTCACCCCTCCACTTT
>TRBV6-5|TRBJ2-7|NA|NA
CASSYGPPIGYEQYF
TGTGCCAGCAGTTATGGGCCCCCGATCGGCTACGAGCAGTACTTC
>TRBV19|TRBJ1-6|NA|NA
CASSHRTEFYNSPLHF
TGTGCCAGTAGCCACAGGACAGAATTCTATAATTCACCCCTCCACTTT
>TRBV29-1|TRBJ1-3|NA|NA
CSVDPGRTGNTIYF
TGCAGCGTTGACCCAGGGAGGACTGGAAACACCATATATTTT
>TRBV4-2|TRBJ2-2|TRBD2|NA
CASSQEGRENTGELFF
TGTGCCAGCAGCCAAGAGGGGAGGGAGAACACCGGGGAGCTGTTTTTT
>TRBV7-9|TRBJ1-1|NA|NA
CASSLGIGDTEAFF
TGTGCCAGCAGCTTAGGAATCGGGGACACTGAAGCTTTCTTT
>TRBV5-1|TRBJ1-4|NA|NA
CASSAGEPATNEKLFF
TGCGCCAGCTCCGCGGGGGAGCCAGCAACTAATGAAAAACTGTTTTTT
>TRBV5-1|TRBJ1-5|TRBD1|few
CASSPLGQGSNQPQHF
TGCGCCAGCAGCCCCCTGGGACAGGGAAGCAATCAGCCCCAGCATTTT
>TRBV5-4|TRBJ2-6|TRBD1|NA
CASSLVLAVGQGSGANVLTF
TGTGCCAGCAGCTTAGTTTTAGCGGTCGGACAGGGATCTGGGGCCAACGTCCTGACTTTC
>TRBV5-6|TRBJ2-1|NA|NA
CASSPVIREEQFF
TGTGCCAGCAGCCCCGTCATCAGGGAAGAGCAGTTCTTC
>TRBV5-1|TRBJ2-1|NA|few
CASKEDANEQFF
TGCGCCAGCAAGGAGGACGCCAATGAGCAGTTCTTC
>TRBV6-6|TRBJ2-7|NA|NA
CASSTGKLSYEQYF
TGTGCCAGCAGTACAGGCAAGCTGTCCTACGAGCAGTACTTC
>TRBV27|TRBJ2-7|NA|few
CASSFGQAYEQYF
TGTGCCAGCAGTTTCGGACAAGCCTACGAGCAGTACTTC
>TRBV7-8|TRBJ2-7|TRBD1|few
CASSLRGTGVGEQYF
TGTGCCAGCAGCCTCCGCGGGACAGGGGTTGGCGAGCAGTACTTC
>TRBV6-6|TRBJ1-2|NA|NA
CASSRAQGTYYGYTF
TGTGCCAGCAGTCGAGCCCAGGGGACATACTATGGCTACACCTTC
>TRBV6-5|TRBJ1-3|NA|NA
CASSKRSSHGGTIYF
TGTGCCAGCAGCAAGAGGTCGAGCCATGGAGGGACCATATATTTT
>TRBV15|TRBJ2-7|NA|NA
CATSIGGGSYEQYF
TGTGCCACCAGCATAGGAGGGGGATCCTACGAGCAGTACTTC
>TRBV29-1|TRBJ2-7|NA|NA
CSDKGGVVGLYEQYF
TGCAGCGATAAAGGGGGGGTAGTCGGTTTGTACGAGCAGTACTTC
>TRBV9|TRBJ2-5|TRBD1|NA
CASSYGGTGGETQYF
TGTGCCAGCAGCTACGGGGGAACAGGGGGAGAGACCCAGTACTTC
>TRBV14|TRBJ2-7|TRBD1|many
CASSRTLGQGNLYEQYF
TGTGCCAGCAGCCGGACCCTTGGACAGGGCAACCTCTACGAGCAGTACTTC
>TRBV13|TRBJ2-7|NA|NA
CASSLSRHRVSYEQYF
TGTGCCAGCAGCTTAAGTCGGCACAGAGTCTCCTACGAGCAGTACTTC
>TRBV7-2|TRBJ2-5|NA|NA
CASSGQGGKETQYF
TGTGCCAGCAGCGGGCAGGGAGGAAAAGAGACCCAGTACTTC
>TRBV30|TRBJ2-6|NA|NA
CAWSERETLVSGANVLTF
TGTGCCTGGAGTGAAAGGGAGACCTTAGTCTCTGGGGCCAACGTCCTGACTTTC
>TRBV20-1|TRBJ2-5|TRBD1|NA
CRADRGETQYF
TGCAGGGCGGACAGGGGAGAGACCCAGTACTTC
>TRBV27|TRBJ2-1|TRBD1|NA
CASSTGQGLSGEQFF
TGTGCCAGCAGTACGGGACAGGGGTTGTCGGGTGAGCAGTTCTTC